What follows describes a single TCR beta chain. Its antigen remains unidentified. The sample is drawn from a study of graft-versus-host responses after intestinal transplantation. At the level of the study: Recipients uniformly received anti-thymocyte globulin induction, followed by tacrolimus and steroids for approximately 3 years.

Using immunoSEQ multiplex PCR, the repertoire was profiled, and TCRdb retains in-frame clones only, with some absent. The sample has around 120,000 clones, 90% seen once. This CDR3 has 14 residues. The germline V gene has CDR1 MNHNS and CDR2 SASEGT. V lost 7 bases and J lost 9, with 21 bases in between. The receptor comes from a human donor who received an intestinal transplant. J is TRBJ1-1 and V is TRBV6-1, with D tentatively TRBD1 (6 bases). Sequenced material: unstimulated CD4+ T cells sorted from spleen or lymph node cells, taken before intestinal transplant. The DNA of the CDR3 is TGTGCCAGCATCCTGGGCTTAGGACAGAGGAAAGCTTTCTTT. Its protein product is CASILGLGQRKAFF.